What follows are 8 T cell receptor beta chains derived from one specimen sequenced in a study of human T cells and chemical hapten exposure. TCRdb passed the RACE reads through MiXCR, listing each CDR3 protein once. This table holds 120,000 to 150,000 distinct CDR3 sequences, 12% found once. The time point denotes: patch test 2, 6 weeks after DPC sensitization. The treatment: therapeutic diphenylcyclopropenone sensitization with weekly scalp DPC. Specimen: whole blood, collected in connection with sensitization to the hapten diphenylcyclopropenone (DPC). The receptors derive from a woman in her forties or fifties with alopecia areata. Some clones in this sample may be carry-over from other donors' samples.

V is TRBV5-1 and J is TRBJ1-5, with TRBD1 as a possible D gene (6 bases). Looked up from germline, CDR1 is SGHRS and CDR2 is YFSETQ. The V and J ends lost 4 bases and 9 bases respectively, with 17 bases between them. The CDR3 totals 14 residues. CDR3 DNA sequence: TGCGCCAGCAGCCGGGACAACCGGGACGGGCCCCAGCATTTT. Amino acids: CASSRDNRDGPQHF. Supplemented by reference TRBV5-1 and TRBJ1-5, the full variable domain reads KAGVTQTPRYLIKTRGQQVTLSCSPISGHRSVSWYQQTPGQGLQFLFEYFSETQRNKGNFPGRFSGRQFSNSRSEMNVSTLELGDSALYLCASSRDNRDGPQHFGDGTRLSIL.

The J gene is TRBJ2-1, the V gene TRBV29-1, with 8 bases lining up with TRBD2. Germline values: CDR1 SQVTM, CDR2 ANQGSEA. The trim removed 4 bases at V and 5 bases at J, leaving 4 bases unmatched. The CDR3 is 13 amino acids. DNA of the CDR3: TGCAGCGTTGCCAGCGGGAGACACAATGAGCAGTTCTTC. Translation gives CSVASGRHNEQFF.

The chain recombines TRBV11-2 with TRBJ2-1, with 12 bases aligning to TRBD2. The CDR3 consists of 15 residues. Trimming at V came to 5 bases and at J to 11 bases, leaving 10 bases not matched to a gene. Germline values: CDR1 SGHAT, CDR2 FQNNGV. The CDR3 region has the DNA TGTGCCAGCAGCGCCCTAGCGGGGGGGCCTGGGAAGCAGTTCTTC. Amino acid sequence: CASSALAGGPGKQFF.

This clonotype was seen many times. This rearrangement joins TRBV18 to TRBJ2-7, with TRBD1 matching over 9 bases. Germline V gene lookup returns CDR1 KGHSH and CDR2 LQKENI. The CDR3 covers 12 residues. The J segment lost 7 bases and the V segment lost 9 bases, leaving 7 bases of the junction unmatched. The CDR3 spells CASSRDREEQYF. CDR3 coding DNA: TGTGCCAGTTCCCGGGACAGGGAAGAGCAGTACTTC.

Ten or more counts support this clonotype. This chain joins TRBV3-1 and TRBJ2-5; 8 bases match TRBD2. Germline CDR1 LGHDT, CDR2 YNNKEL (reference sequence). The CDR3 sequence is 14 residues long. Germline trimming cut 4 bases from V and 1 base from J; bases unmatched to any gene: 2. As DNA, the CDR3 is TGTGCCAGCAGCCGAAGCGGGAGCCAAGAGACCCAGTACTTC. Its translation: CASSRSGSQETQYF.

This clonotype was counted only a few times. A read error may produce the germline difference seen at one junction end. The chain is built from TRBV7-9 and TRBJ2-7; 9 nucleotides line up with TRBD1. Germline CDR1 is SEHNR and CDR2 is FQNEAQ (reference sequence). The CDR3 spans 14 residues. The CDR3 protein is CASRLGTGFHEQYF. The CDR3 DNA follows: TGTGCCAGCAGATTAGGGACAGGGTTCCACGAGCAGTACTTC.

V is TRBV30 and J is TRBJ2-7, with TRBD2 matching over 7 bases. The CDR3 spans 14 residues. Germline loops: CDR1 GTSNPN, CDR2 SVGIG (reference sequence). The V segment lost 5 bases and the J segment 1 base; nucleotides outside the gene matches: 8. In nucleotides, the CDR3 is TGTGCCTGGGGTTGGGGGGGGTCTTCCTACGAGCAGTACTTC. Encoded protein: CAWGWGGSSYEQYF.

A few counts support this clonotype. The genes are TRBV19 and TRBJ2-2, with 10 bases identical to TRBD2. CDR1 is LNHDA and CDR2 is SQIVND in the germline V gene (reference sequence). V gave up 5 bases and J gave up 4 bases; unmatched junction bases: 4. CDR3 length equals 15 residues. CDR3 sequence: CASSWSSGGTGELFF. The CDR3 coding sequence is TGTGCCAGTAGTTGGTCTAGCGGGGGCACCGGGGAGCTGTTTTTT.